This T cell receptor (beta chain) originates from a study of CD8 T cells in ankylosing spondylitis. Study results and limitations: Disease-linked clones reportedly showed significant enrichment in matched ankylosing spondylitis synovial fluid. Reactive arthritis synovial fluid and blood were previously reported to contain some motif variants. Ankylosing spondylitis blood appeared to carry a characteristic TCR beta motif of under ten highly homologous variants.

This clonotype was seen a few times. As yet, its antigen is unknown. Libraries of TCR beta came from quantitative 5'-RACE with molecular barcodes. TCRdb analysed the 5' RACE reads with MiXCR anew, one entry per CDR3 protein. The sample comprises 250,000 to 350,000 distinct CDR3 sequences, approximately 8% of which are singletons, and roughly 15% rests with the top ten. The germline CDR1 and CDR2 sequences are MNHEY and SMNVEV (reference sequence). There are 18 residues in the CDR3. J was trimmed by 0 bases and V by 4 bases; bases with no gene match: 10. The chain recombines TRBV27 with TRBJ1-5; 9 bases line up with TRBD1. The sequence was obtained from a male donor with ankylosing spondylitis. The specimen sequenced was blood, either unsorted or a sorted T cell fraction (not recorded which). CDR3: CASSSDVGTGNSNQPQHF. CDR3 bases: TGTGCCAGCAGTTCCGACGTGGGGACAGGGAATAGCAATCAGCCCCAGCATTTT.